The next 4 T cell receptor beta chains were all read from a single sample in a study of Ad26.COV2.S vaccination and SARS-CoV-2 variants. The treatment was: over 15 received Ad26.COV2.S at low or high dose, single or two shots; 5 received placebo; per-sample allocation not given. Repertoires come from day 63 after the first vaccine or placebo injection. Produced via immunoSEQ multiplex PCR; TCRdb's table is partial and in-frame only. This sample has around 400,000 clones; over 75% occur once, and the top ten carry approximately 12%. The specimen comprised peripheral blood, sampled in a trial of Ad26.COV2.S vaccine versus placebo. All receptors come from a person aged 18-60 years who received the Ad26.COV2.S COVID-19 vaccine or a placebo.

The rearrangement joins TRBV9 to TRBJ2-7, with no clear D. The V and J ends lost 0 bases and 3 bases respectively, with 10 bases between them. The CDR3 is 14 amino acids. Germline V gives CDR1 SGDLS, CDR2 YYNGEE. The CDR3 region is CASSVGELIYEQYF. Here the CDR3 DNA reads TGTGCCAGCAGCGTAGGGGAACTGATCTACGAGCAGTACTTC.

This clone has just one count. The chain is built from TRBV4-1 and TRBJ1-1; 11 positions match TRBD1. V dropped 2 bases and J dropped 11; count of bases not matched to a gene: 7. Germline loops: CDR1 MGHRA, CDR2 YSYEKL. There are 14 residues in the CDR3. CDR3: CASSQPGQGVWAFF. The CDR3 DNA follows: TGCGCCAGCAGCCAACCGGGACAGGGGGTTTGGGCTTTCTTT.

V gene TRBV24-1 combines with J gene TRBJ2-7; TRBD1 is a possible D gene (6 bases). The CDR3 is 14 amino acids. The V end lost 7 bases, the J end lost 1 base, and 13 bases lay between the germline ends. CDR1 and CDR2 (germline): KGHDR, SFDVKD. The CDR3 protein is CATRTGTQSYEQYF. DNA for the CDR3: TGTGCCACCAGGACCGGGACACAATCCTACGAGCAGTACTTC.

This rearrangement joins TRBV28 to TRBJ1-2; D might be TRBD1 (6 bases). The CDR3 is made up of 11 amino acids. The V gene lost 8 bases and the J gene lost 8 bases, with 12 bases spanning the gap. Germline CDR1 and CDR2: MDHEN and SYDVKM. CDR3 nucleotides: TGTGCCAGCGGGGGGGCAGGAGGCTACACCTTC. Amino acid sequence: CASGGAGGYTF.